Below, 31 T cell receptor beta chains from the same sample are listed, as sequenced in a study of shared clonotypes between healthy human individuals. Sequencing was performed with immunoSEQ multiplex PCR; in TCRdb, only in-frame clones are kept and a portion is missing. This table has 850,000 to 1,200,000 clones, around four fifths appearing once. The sequenced sample consisted of memory CD4+ T cells sorted from blood. Subset: CD45RA-negative fraction. All receptors come from a man in his late teens or twenties in good health.

The rearrangement links TRBV19 to TRBJ1-1; D might be TRBD1 (5 bases). The CDR3 is 14 residues long. CDR1 LNHDA and CDR2 SQIVND come from the germline V gene (reference sequence). V lost 5 bases to trimming and J lost 1 base, with 11 bases between them. CDR3 nucleotides: TGTGCCAGTAGTGGGGACTTATGGAACACTGAAGCTTTCTTT. It encodes CASSGDLWNTEAFF.

J is TRBJ2-5 and V is TRBV9; 7 bases match TRBD1. After removal of 1 base from V and 1 base from J, the junction contained 7 bases not matched to a gene. This CDR3 is built from 16 residues. Germline loops: CDR1 SGDLS, CDR2 YYNGEE. In DNA, the CDR3 is TGTGCCAGCAGCGTAAATCCCGGGACAGTCCAAGAGACCCAGTACTTC. Protein: CASSVNPGTVQETQYF.

The rearrangement joins TRBV7-9 to TRBJ2-5; a weak D match, TRBD1 (5 bases). The CDR3 covers 14 residues. CDR1 is SEHNR, CDR2 FQNEAQ, per germline (reference sequence). V dropped 5 bases and J dropped 3 bases, with 13 bases sitting between them. CDR3 protein: CASSPLAGKETQYF. The CDR3 nucleotides are TGTGCCAGCAGCCCACTGGCAGGGAAAGAGACCCAGTACTTC.

The rearrangement links TRBV7-9 to TRBJ2-2; 7 bases align to TRBD2. This CDR3 has 15 residues. V shed 6 bases, J shed 4 bases, and the junction held 8 bases outside the gene matches. Germline V gene lookup returns CDR1 SEHNR and CDR2 FQNEAQ (reference sequence). The CDR3 is CASSSGRSTTGELFF. In nucleotides, the CDR3 is TGTGCCAGCAGTTCCGGGAGGTCGACCACCGGGGAGCTGTTTTTT.

This clone occurred a few times. V and J are TRBV5-6 and TRBJ1-4, with D unresolved. V was trimmed by 2 bases and J by 8 bases, leaving 13 bases between them. Germline loops: CDR1 SGHDT, CDR2 YYEEEE. The CDR3 loop spans 14 amino acids. This CDR3 is CASSLAGSGEKLFF. The CDR3 DNA follows: TGTGCCAGCAGCTTAGCGGGGTCCGGGGAAAAACTGTTTTTT.

The gene calls are TRBV5-6 and TRBJ2-7; D is tentatively TRBD1 or TRBD2 (6 bases each). The CDR3 is 17 amino acids. Germline-derived CDR1 and CDR2 are SGHDT and YYEEEE. Trimming removed 0 bases at V and 0 bases at J, with 16 bases between. The CDR3 sequence: CASSLVGLLGGSYEQYF. The CDR3 nucleotides read TGTGCCAGCAGCTTGGTGGGACTTCTAGGGGGCTCCTACGAGCAGTACTTC.

The chain couples TRBV25-1 to TRBJ1-1; TRBD1 agrees at 11 bases. The CDR3 totals 18 residues. Germline lookup yields CDR1 MGHDK and CDR2 SYGVNS. The J segment lost 1 base and the V segment lost 2 bases, leaving 9 bases of the junction unmatched. CDR3 loop: CASSERQGTGGPNTEAFF. DNA for the CDR3: TGTGCCAGCAGTGAACGACAGGGGACAGGGGGTCCGAACACTGAAGCTTTCTTT.

This chain joins TRBV2 and TRBJ1-2; no firm D call. The CDR3 sequence is 12 residues long. Trimming took 5 bases from V and 6 from J, leaving 10 bases between them. The V gene's germline CDR1 is SNHLY and CDR2 FYNNEI. CDR3 bases: TGTGCCAGCAGTCCCAAGATAGATGGCTACACCTTC. This gives the protein CASSPKIDGYTF.

The chain combines TRBV5-1 with TRBJ2-5; D unclear. The CDR3 runs 13 residues. CDR1 and CDR2 from the germline V gene are SGHRS and YFSETQ. V lost 3 bases, J lost 5 bases, and 11 bases lay in between. The CDR3 region has the DNA TGCGCCAGCAGCTCTGGACCCGCCGAGACCCAGTACTTC. Translated: CASSSGPAETQYF.

CDR3 residues: CASSPSREGYYGYTF. The CDR3 DNA is TGTGCCAGCAGTCCGTCCCGGGAGGGGTACTATGGCTACACCTTC. This chain joins TRBV5-4 and TRBJ1-2, with D possibly TRBD1 on 5 matching bases. V lost 5 bases, J lost 3 bases, and 17 bases lay in between. Germline CDR1 SGHNT, CDR2 YYREEE (reference sequence). The CDR3 spans 15 residues.

The table lists this clone with a few counts. The chain carries TRBV28 and TRBJ2-5; the match to TRBD2 covers 12 bases. Germline V CDR1 and CDR2: MDHEN, SYDVKM. CDR3 length: 15 residues. J lost 4 bases, V lost 6 bases, and 6 bases had no gene match. The CDR3 region is CASRPSGGASETQYF. In DNA, the CDR3 is TGTGCCAGCAGACCTAGCGGGGGGGCCTCAGAGACCCAGTACTTC.

This clone has a single count. The V call is TRBV18, the J call TRBJ1-3; D uncertain. Germline assignment: CDR1 KGHSH and CDR2 LQKENI. This CDR3 contains 15 residues. Between the trimmed V and J ends, which lost 6 bases and 0 bases, there was a span of 12 bases. Written as DNA, the CDR3 is TGTGCCAGCTCCCGCTCGGCCTACTCTGGAAACACCATATATTTT. Translated: CASSRSAYSGNTIYF.

Details on this clone: This specimen includes other DNA sequences encoding the same CDR3. The chain couples TRBV2 to TRBJ1-2; 8 bases match TRBD1. The CDR3 sequence is 13 residues long. CDR1 and CDR2 from the germline V gene are SNHLY and FYNNEI. J was trimmed by 4 bases and V by 6 bases; bases with no gene match: 4. The CDR3 coding sequence is TGTGCCAGCAGGGGGACAGGAGCCTATGGCTACACCTTC. Translating it yields CASRGTGAYGYTF.

This chain uses TRBV9 with TRBJ2-1, with 7 bases fitting TRBD2. Trimming cost V 0 bases and J 7 bases; bases outside gene matches: 13. Germline V CDR1 and CDR2: SGDLS, YYNGEE. The CDR3 loop spans 17 amino acids. Here the CDR3 DNA reads TGTGCCAGCAGCGTAGATCCGGGAGGAGGTAGGGCGAATGAGCAGTTCTTC. It specifies CASSVDPGGGRANEQFF.

This clone was counted a few times. The germline gene is not matched at one end of the junction; a read error may be the cause. The chain has TRBV7-7 and TRBJ2-1; TRBD2 is a possible D gene (6 bases). This CDR3 spans 15 amino acids. Germline loops: CDR1 SSHAT, CDR2 FNYEAQ (reference sequence). This CDR3 reads CASSRTSLHYNEQFF. The CDR3 DNA sequence: TGTGCTAGCAGTCGTACTAGCCTTCACTACAATGAGCAGTTCTTC.

The chain joins TRBV6-1 to TRBJ2-7, with D unresolved. The germline V and J ends were trimmed by 7 bases and 3 bases, with 10 bases remaining between them. The CDR3 sequence is 12 residues long. Per the germline V gene, CDR1 is MNHNS and CDR2 is SASEGT. The CDR3 DNA follows: TGTGCCAGCACCGATTCCCTCTACGAGCAGTACTTC. Amino acid sequence: CASTDSLYEQYF.

The rearrangement uses TRBV5-1 and TRBJ2-7; possibly TRBD1 or TRBD2 for D (5 bases each). This CDR3 is built from 12 residues. The V gene lost 4 bases and the J gene lost 6 bases, with 11 bases spanning the gap. In germline, CDR1 is SGHRS, CDR2 YFSETQ. CDR3 DNA: TGCGCCAGCAGCCCCGGGGCGGTCGAGCAGTACTTC. It is translated as CASSPGAVEQYF.

J is TRBJ1-6 and V is TRBV28, with D possibly TRBD1 on 6 matching bases. Trimming pared 10 bases from V and 7 bases from J, leaving 17 bases between. The CDR3 sequence is 14 residues long. Germline CDR1 reads MDHEN; CDR2 reads SYDVKM. The CDR3, as DNA: TGTGCCACCCTCGGCCGGACAGAAAATTCACCCCTCCACTTT. It codes for CATLGRTENSPLHF.

A word on this clone: Other DNA sequences in this sample translate to the same CDR3. The gene calls are TRBV18 and TRBJ1-4, with 7 bases lining up with TRBD1. After removal of 6 bases from V and 0 bases from J, the junction contained 7 bases not matched to a gene. In germline, CDR1 is KGHSH, CDR2 LQKENI. This CDR3 is 16 amino acids long. The CDR3 nucleotides read TGTGCCAGCTCGCCTGGACAGGCCGCAACTAATGAAAAACTGTTTTTT. Amino acids: CASSPGQAATNEKLFF. The variable domain in full, with the rest retrieved from reference TRBV18 and TRBJ1-4, is NAGVMQNPRHLVRRRGQEARLRCSPMKGHSHVYWYRQLPEEGLKFMVYLQKENIIDESGMPKERFSAEFPKEGPSILRIQQVVRGDSAAYFCASSPGQAATNEKLFFGSGTQLSVL.

V and J are TRBV7-9 and TRBJ2-7; the D is unclear. The CDR3 contains 16 residues. V was shortened by 5 bases and J by 3 bases, with 20 bases between the two germline ends. Per germline, CDR1 SEHNR and CDR2 FQNEAQ (reference sequence). CDR3 region: CASSLSLDVSVYEQYF. The DNA of the CDR3 is TGTGCCAGCAGCCTCTCACTGGACGTATCTGTCTACGAGCAGTACTTC.

This chain connects TRBV5-5 to TRBJ1-5; 11 bases are shared with TRBD1. V shed 4 bases and J 1 base; nucleotides not matched to a gene: 1. The CDR3 length is 15 residues. The germline gives CDR1 SGHKS, CDR2 YYEKEE (reference sequence). For the CDR3, the DNA is TGTGCCAGCAGCGGGACAGGGGGAAGCAATCAGCCCCAGCATTTT. It yields the protein CASSGTGGSNQPQHF.

This clone has just a few counts. The rearrangement links TRBV10-2 to TRBJ2-1, with TRBD2 matching 7 bases. Germline V gene lookup returns CDR1 WSHSY and CDR2 SAAADI. The CDR3 contains 16 residues. Unmatched junction bases numbered 13, after V lost 8 bases and J lost 3 bases. The chain's CDR3 is CASADEQTSSYNEQFF. The CDR3 coding sequence is TGCGCCAGCGCGGATGAGCAGACTAGCAGCTACAATGAGCAGTTCTTC.

As to this clone: This may be a read error, as it is one base from a much larger clone. The rearrangement joins TRBV7-2 to TRBJ2-7; D is uncertain. Germline V CDR1 and CDR2: SGHTA, FQGNSA. This CDR3 has 13 residues. CDR3 region: CASTRPASYEQCF. The DNA for the CDR3 is TGTGCCAGCACCCGACCTGCCTCCTACGAGCAGTGCTTC.

The chain uses TRBV28 and TRBJ2-6; possible D gene TRBD1, 5 bases. CDR1 and CDR2 (germline): MDHEN, SYDVKM. CDR3 length: 14 residues. V gave up 6 bases and J gave up 4 bases, with 10 bases separating them. The CDR3 protein is CASSTGAGANVLTF. DNA of the CDR3: TGTGCCAGCAGCACAGGAGCCGGGGCCAACGTCCTGACTTTC.

This chain connects TRBV9 to TRBJ1-6; D perhaps matches TRBD1 (5 bases). V lost 3 bases to trimming and J lost 7 bases, with 14 bases between them. Germline V gives CDR1 SGDLS, CDR2 YYNGEE. The CDR3 spans 15 residues. CDR3 in amino acids: CASSALGEGNSPLHF. The DNA for the CDR3 is TGTGCCAGCAGCGCCCTGGGGGAGGGAAATTCACCCCTCCACTTT.

This chain joins TRBV29-1 and TRBJ1-2; TRBD1 matches 7 bases. J was trimmed by 0 bases and V by 1 base; bases with no gene match: 8. CDR1 and CDR2 (germline): SQVTM, ANQGSEA. This CDR3 spans 16 amino acids. The CDR3 DNA follows: TGCAGCGTTGAAGTGGGGACAGAGATCTCTAACTATGGCTACACCTTC. Protein sequence: CSVEVGTEISNYGYTF.

The V gene is TRBV11-2, the J gene TRBJ2-7; D call uncertain. Between the trimmed V and J ends, which lost 5 bases and 3 bases, there was a span of 17 bases. Germline V gene data show CDR1 as SGHAT and CDR2 as FQNNGV. The CDR3 is 15 amino acids. The chain's CDR3 is CASSPDPNGVYEQYF. The CDR3 DNA is TGTGCCAGCAGCCCAGACCCCAATGGGGTCTACGAGCAGTACTTC.

This clone turned up a few times. This chain uses TRBV4-2 with TRBJ2-1, with D perhaps matching TRBD2 (5 bases). The germline V gene has CDR1 LGHNA and CDR2 YNFKEQ. V lost 0 bases to trimming and J lost 6 bases, with 12 bases between them. The length of the CDR3 is 15 residues. CDR3 protein: CASSQDWLASNEQFF. The CDR3 nucleotides are TGTGCCAGCAGCCAAGATTGGCTAGCCTCCAATGAGCAGTTCTTC.

DNA for the CDR3: TGTGCCATCAGTGGGACTAGCGGGACTCTCACAGATACGCAGTATTTT. This sequence encodes CAISGTSGTLTDTQYF. V is TRBV10-3 and J is TRBJ2-3; 12 nucleotides align to TRBD2. Trimming at V came to 4 bases and at J to 2 bases, leaving 4 bases not matched to a gene. CDR1 and CDR2 from the germline V gene are ENHRY and SYGVKD. The length of the CDR3 is 16 residues.

This sequence joins TRBV30 and TRBJ2-5; no clear D. CDR3 length equals 12 residues. Germline loops: CDR1 GTSNPN, CDR2 SVGIG (reference sequence). The ends were cut back, 0 bases at V and 4 bases at J, with 6 bases in the middle. This chain's CDR3 is CAWSVTGETQYF. The CDR3 DNA reads TGTGCCTGGAGTGTAACCGGAGAGACCCAGTACTTC.

This chain uses TRBV28 with TRBJ1-2, with a possible D match to TRBD1 (5 bases). From germline, CDR1 is MDHEN and CDR2 SYDVKM. V was clipped by 8 bases and J by 7 bases, with 14 bases between them. The CDR3 runs to 12 residues. The CDR3 sequence is CASVGTPTGYTF. For the CDR3, the DNA is TGTGCCAGCGTAGGGACTCCCACTGGCTACACCTTC.